These 17 T cell receptor beta chains share one sample of origin, sequenced in a study of cytomegalovirus exposure and HLA in healthy donors. It was with 60 Vbeta and 13 Jbeta primers that the PCR ran. Generated by immunoSEQ multiplex PCR, the TCRdb table keeps only in-frame clones and is missing some. Among approximately 150,000 clones, more than 75% were seen once, and the ten largest hold around 15%. The sample taken for sequencing was PBMCs. Receptors originate from a woman aged 40-49 years in good health and CMV-seronegative.

The V gene is TRBV28, the J gene TRBJ2-2, with D possibly being TRBD1 (6 bases). V was cut by 10 bases and J by 0 bases, with 12 bases left in between. The length of the CDR3 is 14 residues. Germline CDR1 reads MDHEN; CDR2 reads SYDVKM. In DNA, the CDR3 is TGTGCCATCGCCGGGACATCGAACACCGGGGAGCTGTTTTTT. Its protein product is CAIAGTSNTGELFF. Supplemented by reference TRBV28 and TRBJ2-2, the full variable domain reads DVKVTQSSRYLVKRTGEKVFLECVQDMDHENMFWYRQDPGLGLRLIYFSYDVKMKEKGDIPEGYSVSREKKERFSLILESASTNQTSMYLCAIAGTSNTGELFFGEGSRLTVL.

The chain joins TRBV18 to TRBJ2-5; D is possibly TRBD2 (6 bases). The CDR3 runs 14 residues. CDR1 is KGHSH and CDR2 is LQKENI in the germline V gene. Trimming pared 3 bases from V and 5 bases from J, leaving 13 bases between. CDR3 protein: CASSPSGQAETQYF. The DNA of the CDR3 is TGTGCCAGCTCACCCAGCGGGCAGGCCGAGACCCAGTACTTC.

This clone was seen a single time. The CDR3 reads CASSRGDGDTQYF. CDR3 nucleotide sequence: TGTGCCAGCAGCCGTGGAGATGGAGATACGCAGTATTTT. V gene TRBV7-3 combines with J gene TRBJ2-3; no definite D call. The V end was cut by 5 bases, the J end by 5 bases, with 11 bases between. CDR3 length equals 13 residues. CDR1 SGHTA and CDR2 FQGTGA come from the germline V gene.

This chain connects TRBV7-3 to TRBJ2-7; D is perhaps TRBD2 (6 bases). Germline loops: CDR1 SGHTA, CDR2 FQGTGA. The CDR3 consists of 13 residues. Between the trimmed V and J ends, which lost 2 bases and 7 bases, there was a span of 12 bases. Here the CDR3 reads CASSLAGFSEQYF. In DNA, the CDR3 is TGTGCCAGCAGCTTAGCGGGGTTCAGTGAGCAGTACTTC.

The V gene is TRBV5-4, the J gene TRBJ2-7; TRBD2 aligns across 12 bases. In germline, CDR1 is SGHNT, CDR2 YYREEE (reference sequence). Germline trimming cut 1 base from V and 3 bases from J; bases unmatched to any gene: 5. The CDR3 extends over 16 amino acids. The CDR3 coding sequence is TGTGCCAGCAGCTTGTACGGACTAGCGGGGCGCTACGAGCAGTACTTC. Its protein product is CASSLYGLAGRYEQYF.

This rearrangement joins TRBV28 to TRBJ1-1; no clear D gene. From germline, CDR1 is MDHEN and CDR2 SYDVKM. The ends were cut back, 4 bases at V and 0 bases at J, with 12 bases in the middle. The CDR3 totals 15 residues. DNA for the CDR3: TGTGCCAGCAGTTATTTACAGACTATGAACACTGAAGCTTTCTTT. Translated: CASSYLQTMNTEAFF. The whole variable domain, remainder taken from reference TRBV28 and TRBJ1-1, is DVKVTQSSRYLVKRTGEKVFLECVQDMDHENMFWYRQDPGLGLRLIYFSYDVKMKEKGDIPEGYSVSREKKERFSLILESASTNQTSMYLCASSYLQTMNTEAFFGQGTRLTVV.

This chain joins TRBV20-1 and TRBJ2-5; D may be TRBD2 (5 bases). Germline loops: CDR1 DFQATT, CDR2 SNEGSKA (reference sequence). The CDR3 covers 11 residues. Written as DNA, the CDR3 is TGCAGGGCCGCGGGTGGGGAGACCCAGTACTTC. It translates to CRAAGGETQYF.

The chain combines TRBV5-1 with TRBJ2-1; 8 bases are a match to TRBD1. The ends lost 0 bases at V and 4 bases at J; junction bases unmatched: 0. The CDR3 is 14 amino acids. Germline CDR1 and CDR2: SGHRS and YFSETQ. The CDR3, as DNA: TGCGCCAGCAGCTTGGGGACAGGGTACAATGAGCAGTTCTTC. It yields the protein CASSLGTGYNEQFF.

The chain has TRBV11-3 and TRBJ2-5, with D tentatively TRBD2 (6 bases). The CDR3 totals 17 residues. The germline V gene encodes CDR1 SGHNT and CDR2 YENEEA. The germline V and J ends were trimmed by 4 bases and 0 bases, with 18 bases remaining between them. This CDR3 is CASSSVGGGVYQETQYF. Here the CDR3 DNA reads TGTGCCAGCAGCTCAGTCGGTGGCGGGGTTTACCAAGAGACCCAGTACTTC. Using reference TRBV11-3 and TRBJ2-5 for the parts outside the CDR3, the full variable domain is EAGVVQSPRYKIIEKKQPVAFWCNPISGHNTLYWYLQNLGQGPELLIRYENEEAVDDSQLPKDRFSAERLKGVDSTLKIQPAELGDSAVYLCASSSVGGGVYQETQYFGPGTRLLVL.

This chain connects TRBV18 to TRBJ2-7; D remains unclear. V shed 6 bases and J shed 0 bases, with 12 bases lying between them. From germline, CDR1 is KGHSH and CDR2 LQKENI. CDR3 length: 14 amino acids. The CDR3 reads CASSRDPSSYEQYF. In nucleotides, the CDR3 is TGTGCCAGCTCCCGTGATCCCAGCTCCTACGAGCAGTACTTC.

The V call is TRBV7-6, the J call TRBJ1-1; no reliable D call. The germline V gene encodes CDR1 SGHVS and CDR2 FNYEAQ. The V and J ends lost 1 base and 1 base respectively, with 10 bases between them. The CDR3 is 15 amino acids. DNA of the CDR3: TGTGCCAGCAGCTTAGGCCAGGTTGGGAACACTGAAGCTTTCTTT. Encoded protein: CASSLGQVGNTEAFF.

The chain employs TRBV6-5 and TRBJ2-7; 11 bases are shared with TRBD2. The V gene's germline CDR1 is MNHEY and CDR2 SVGAGI. This CDR3 contains 16 residues. Losses at the gene ends were 0 bases for V and 4 bases for J; bases not matched to a gene: 5. As DNA, the CDR3 is TGTGCCAGCAGTTACTCGCCCCTAGCGGGGGGTTACGAGCAGTACTTC. It is translated as CASSYSPLAGGYEQYF.

Of note for this clone: The junction differs from germline at one of its ends, possibly a read error. This sequence joins TRBV7-7 and TRBJ2-5; D is possibly TRBD2 (5 bases). This CDR3 has 13 residues. Germline V lookup: CDR1 SSHAT, CDR2 FNYEAQ (reference sequence). CDR3 sequence: CASSRDGGETQYF. In DNA, the CDR3 is TGTGCTAGCAGCCGGGATGGTGGCGAGACCCAGTACTTC. Filled out from reference TRBV7-7 and TRBJ2-5, the complete variable domain reads GAGVSQSPRYKVTKRGQDVTLRCDPISSHATLYWYQQALGQGPEFLTYFNYEAQPDKSGLPSDRFSAERPEGSISTLTIQRTEQRDSAMYRCASSRDGGETQYFGPGTRLLVL.

The chain couples TRBV19 to TRBJ2-7; D gene unclear. Germline CDR1 is LNHDA and CDR2 is SQIVND (reference sequence). V was pared by 3 bases and J by 2 bases, with 8 bases between. The CDR3 runs 13 residues. The chain's CDR3 is CASSISVPYEQYF. DNA of the CDR3: TGTGCCAGTAGTATTTCTGTTCCCTACGAGCAGTACTTC.

The chain has TRBV2 and TRBJ2-7; D might be TRBD2 (5 bases). Per the germline V gene, CDR1 is SNHLY and CDR2 is FYNNEI. V was cut by 4 bases and J by 7 bases, with 14 bases left in between. This CDR3 has 13 amino acids. This CDR3 reads CASSAFWSGEQYF. In DNA form, the CDR3 reads TGTGCCAGCAGTGCGTTTTGGTCGGGGGAGCAGTACTTC.

The V call is TRBV19, the J call TRBJ1-3; TRBD1 is a possible D gene (5 bases). CDR3 length equals 16 residues. CDR1 and CDR2 from the germline V gene are LNHDA and SQIVND (reference sequence). Trimming took 7 bases from V and 0 from J, leaving 16 bases between them. CDR3 DNA sequence: TGTGCCAGTACCATACCGGGACTGAGCTCTGGAAACACCATATATTTT. It translates to CASTIPGLSSGNTIYF.

The chain has TRBV28 and TRBJ1-4, with TRBD1 identical over 7 bases. V lost 4 bases to trimming and J lost 1 base; unmatched junction nucleotides: 6. The CDR3 has 16 amino acids. Germline V gene data show CDR1 as MDHEN and CDR2 as SYDVKM. The CDR3 DNA reads as TGTGCCAGCAGTTACGGGACAGAAAAAACTAATGAAAAACTGTTTTTT. Amino acids: CASSYGTEKTNEKLFF.